This TCR beta chain was recovered during a study of T cell changes during pregnancy in multiple sclerosis. Assay: immunoSEQ multiplex PCR; the TCRdb copy retains only in-frame clones and omits some. This repertoire shows more than 45,000 clones, 92% found once; its top ten account for approximately 0.64%. The clonotype comes from a female donor with multiple sclerosis, enrolled in a pregnancy study. The sequenced sample was CD4+ T cells from peripheral blood mononuclear cells, obtained after pregnancy.

DNA for the CDR3: TGTGCAAGTCGCTTAGGGGGCTTGGGCGCCCAATATCAAGAGACCCAGTACTTC. Its translation: CASRLGGLGAQYQETQYF. This chain joins TRBV12-2 and TRBJ2-5; the table names TRBD1, a call not compared with the DNA. TRBV12-2 is noted as a pseudogene. The length of the CDR3 is 18 residues.